These 32 T cell receptor beta chains were sequenced from one sample in a study of T cell responses to AZD1222 COVID-19 vaccine. TCRdb keeps only in-frame clones here, not all; method: immunoSEQ multiplex PCR. The sample records under 140,000 clones, 70% to 90% being singletons. The sample in question was peripheral blood, obtained on day 0 of AZD1222 vaccination. These receptors came from an adult in good health.

The rearrangement joins TRBV28 to TRBJ2-3; TRBD1 is a possible D gene (6 bases). CDR1 and CDR2 from the germline V gene are MDHEN and SYDVKM. This CDR3 is built from 12 residues. CDR3 sequence reads: CVISGDGDTQYF. CDR3 nucleotides: TGTGTCATCTCAGGGGATGGAGATACGCAGTATTTT.

The chain uses TRBV11-3 and TRBJ1-1, with D possibly matching TRBD1 (6 bases). In germline, CDR1 is SGHNT, CDR2 YENEEA. V shed 1 base and J shed 5 bases, with 14 bases lying between them. The CDR3 has 15 amino acids. The CDR3 loop is CASSLGGGKRTEAFF. The DNA for the CDR3 is TGTGCCAGCAGCTTAGGAGGGGGAAAGAGGACTGAAGCTTTCTTT.

This chain uses TRBV30 with TRBJ1-1; no clear D gene. The CDR3 has 13 residues. The germline CDR1 and CDR2 sequences are GTSNPN and SVGIG (reference sequence). Trimming shortened V by 5 bases and J by 0 bases, and 10 bases separated the two germline ends. As DNA, the CDR3 is TGTGCCTGGTCGACGAGGATGAACACTGAAGCTTTCTTT. This sequence encodes CAWSTRMNTEAFF.

V is TRBV5-4 and J is TRBJ1-1; the match to TRBD1 covers 7 bases. J lost 1 base, V lost 4 bases, and 7 bases had no gene match. CDR3 length equals 15 residues. Germline V lookup: CDR1 SGHNT, CDR2 YYREEE (reference sequence). Here the CDR3 reads CASSLNRGPNTEAFF. For the CDR3, the DNA is TGTGCCAGCAGCCTGAACAGGGGCCCGAACACTGAAGCTTTCTTT.

This clone was seen a single time. This rearrangement joins TRBV29-1 to TRBJ1-2; D remains ambiguous. Germline V gene sequence: CDR1 SQVTM, CDR2 ANQGSEA. This CDR3 is built from 12 residues. V lost 4 bases and J 2 bases, leaving 8 bases between the germline ends. This chain's CDR3 is CSVVGRNYGYTF. The CDR3, as DNA: TGCAGCGTTGTCGGCAGGAACTATGGCTACACCTTC.

About this clone: The junction shows a germline mismatch at one end, possibly a read error. The rearrangement links TRBV27 to TRBJ2-1; 7 bases map to TRBD2. Germline CDR1 and CDR2: MNHEY and SMNVEV (reference sequence). This CDR3 has 14 residues. CDR3 protein: CASSLAGVNNGQFF. For the CDR3, the DNA is TGTGCCAGCAGTTTAGCGGGAGTGAACAATGGGCAGTTCTTC.

V is TRBV5-4 and J is TRBJ2-1; D remains unclear. Germline CDR1 is SGHNT and CDR2 is YYREEE (reference sequence). This CDR3 contains 15 residues. Deletions cut 0 bases from V and 0 bases from J, with 7 bases between. The CDR3 DNA reads TGTGCCAGCAGCTTGGAGGGTGGCTCCTACAATGAGCAGTTCTTC. It specifies CASSLEGGSYNEQFF.

Worth noting for this clone: This specimen includes other DNA sequences encoding the same CDR3. The V and J genes are TRBV10-3 and TRBJ1-2; tentatively, D is TRBD1 (6 bases). Trimming removed 8 bases at V and 5 bases at J, with 9 bases between. The CDR3 sequence is 11 residues long. CDR1 ENHRY and CDR2 SYGVKD come from the germline V gene. The CDR3 sequence: CAIGTGYGYTF. CDR3 coding DNA: TGTGCCATCGGTACAGGGTATGGCTACACCTTC.

This chain links TRBV19 with TRBJ2-1, with D perhaps TRBD1 (5 bases). The V gene lost 3 bases and the J gene lost 4 bases, with 13 bases spanning the gap. The CDR3 spans 15 residues. Germline CDR1 is LNHDA and CDR2 is SQIVND (reference sequence). The CDR3 loop is CASSMLGGQYNEQFF. CDR3 bases: TGTGCCAGTAGTATGTTGGGCGGACAATACAATGAGCAGTTCTTC.

The V and J genes are TRBV28 and TRBJ1-1; D uncertain. The V gene's germline CDR1 is MDHEN and CDR2 SYDVKM. The V end was cut by 7 bases, the J end by 6 bases, with 18 bases between. This CDR3 is 14 amino acids long. The CDR3 bases are TGTGCCAGCACCCTTCATCGCAGGTCCGCTGAAGCTTTCTTT. This gives the protein CASTLHRRSAEAFF.

Comments on this clone: This sample includes further DNA sequences coding for the same CDR3. The chain couples TRBV7-2 to TRBJ1-1; D is uncertain. From germline, CDR1 is SGHTA and CDR2 FQGNSA. The CDR3 has 13 amino acids. Trimming stripped 2 bases from V and 1 base from J, with 5 bases between. CDR3 nucleotides: TGTGCCAGCAGCTTAACAGAGAACACTGAAGCTTTCTTT. Translated: CASSLTENTEAFF.

The chain employs TRBV5-1 and TRBJ2-2; D remains unclear. This CDR3 has 13 residues. V was clipped by 0 bases and J by 3 bases, with 3 bases between them. Germline CDR1 and CDR2: SGHRS and YFSETQ. The CDR3 sequence is CASSLADTGELFF. The CDR3 DNA reads TGCGCCAGCAGCTTGGCGGACACCGGGGAGCTGTTTTTT.

This clone was observed a handful of times. The CDR3, as DNA: TGTGCCACTCAGACAGGGGCTGGAAACACCATATATTTT. It yields the protein CATQTGAGNTIYF. V gene TRBV10-3 combines with J gene TRBJ1-3; 8 positions match TRBD1. The junction had 4 bases not matched to a gene; V was cut back by 10 bases and J by 2 bases. Germline values: CDR1 ENHRY, CDR2 SYGVKD. CDR3 length: 13 residues.

The chain employs TRBV21-1 and TRBJ2-7; the table calls TRBD1, which could not be checked here. TRBV21-1 is a listed pseudogene. The CDR3 totals 15 residues. The CDR3 DNA follows: TGTGCCAGCACTTCAGGGGCCCATTTTACCTACGAGCAGTACTTC. Its protein product is CASTSGAHFTYEQYF.

This chain connects TRBV29-1 to TRBJ1-1, with D uncertain. Trimming left V 3 bases short and J 3 bases short, with 11 bases between. The V gene's germline CDR1 is SQVTM and CDR2 ANQGSEA. The CDR3 runs 13 residues. The DNA of the CDR3 is TGCAGCGTTGACCTCGATAGGGACACTGAAGCTTTCTTT. Translated, it gives CSVDLDRDTEAFF.

The V gene is TRBV3-1 (or the pseudogene TRBV3-2), the J gene TRBJ1-4; the D gene is possibly TRBD1 (6 bases). Germline CDR1 and CDR2: LGHDT and YNNKEL (reference sequence). Trimming removed 2 bases from V and 0 bases from J, with 13 bases in between. The CDR3 consists of 17 residues. Here the CDR3 reads CASSQLPGAATNEKLFF. In DNA, the CDR3 is TGTGCCAGCAGCCAACTTCCGGGGGCTGCAACTAATGAAAAACTGTTTTTT.

The chain links TRBV5-1 to TRBJ1-4; no reliable D call. The germline V and J ends were trimmed by 4 bases and 0 bases, with 10 bases remaining between them. CDR1 is SGHRS and CDR2 is YFSETQ in the germline V gene. The CDR3 totals 15 residues. The CDR3 reads CASSREEATNEKLFF. In nucleotides, the CDR3 is TGCGCCAGCAGCCGGGAAGAGGCAACTAATGAAAAACTGTTTTTT.

The V call is TRBV19, the J call TRBJ1-5; D not certain. Per germline, CDR1 LNHDA and CDR2 SQIVND (reference sequence). Trimming took off 7 bases at V and 4 bases at J, with 14 bases between the two ends. This CDR3 is 14 amino acids long. The CDR3: CASTPSPGNQPQHF. The CDR3 DNA reads as TGTGCCAGTACCCCCAGTCCCGGGAATCAGCCCCAGCATTTT.

This chain uses TRBV4-1 with TRBJ2-1, with 12 nucleotides matching TRBD2. Germline-derived CDR1 and CDR2 are MGHRA and YSYEKL. With 1 base clipped from V and 4 bases from J, the junction kept 14 bases outside the gene matches. There are 20 residues in the CDR3. In DNA, the CDR3 is TGCGCCAGCAGCCAAGCGGAGCTAGCGGGAGGGCCCCGGCTTTACAATGAGCAGTTCTTC. Amino acid sequence: CASSQAELAGGPRLYNEQFF.

The CDR3, as DNA: TGTGCCAGCAGTGAAGGACAGCGGCAAGAAGCTTTCTTT. Protein sequence: CASSEGQRQEAFF. This rearrangement joins TRBV2 to TRBJ1-1, with D possibly matching TRBD1 (5 bases). The CDR3 loop spans 13 amino acids. V was pared by 1 base and J by 8 bases, with 11 bases between. The germline V gene has CDR1 SNHLY and CDR2 FYNNEI.

This rearrangement joins TRBV11-1 to TRBJ2-7; TRBD1 is a possible D gene (7 bases). V lost 1 base and J lost 6, with 16 bases in between. CDR1 is SGHAT, CDR2 FQDESV, per germline (reference sequence). This CDR3 comprises 15 residues. CDR3 DNA sequence: TGTGCCAGCAGCTTAGACAGGGGAGGAACCCTCGAGCAGTACTTC. Its protein is CASSLDRGGTLEQYF.

This clone showed up just a few times. The V call is TRBV7-9, the J call TRBJ2-2; D may be TRBD2 (7 bases). From germline, CDR1 is SEHNR and CDR2 FQNEAQ (reference sequence). This CDR3 comprises 16 residues. V was cut by 5 bases and J by 2 bases, with 15 bases left in between. CDR3 DNA sequence: TGTGCCAGCAGCCCGGCGCGGGGGCCTAACACCGGGGAGCTGTTTTTT. Protein sequence: CASSPARGPNTGELFF.

J is TRBJ1-3 and V is TRBV28, with TRBD1 as a possible D gene (5 bases). V shed 2 bases and J shed 0 bases, with 11 bases lying between them. This CDR3 contains 16 residues. Germline V gene lookup returns CDR1 MDHEN and CDR2 SYDVKM. The CDR3 nucleotides are TGTGCCAGCAGTTTAGGTGGCAGGGTCTCTGGAAACACCATATATTTT. It translates to CASSLGGRVSGNTIYF.

J is TRBJ2-4 and V is TRBV7-2; D gene ambiguous. V lost 2 bases and J lost 0, with 5 bases in between. This CDR3 has 14 residues. Germline V gene data show CDR1 as SGHTA and CDR2 as FQGNSA. This CDR3 reads CASSLRLAKNIQYF. The DNA for the CDR3 is TGTGCCAGCAGCTTACGCTTAGCCAAAAACATTCAGTACTTC.

The chain is built from TRBV6-2 or TRBV6-3 and TRBJ1-2, with D perhaps matching TRBD1 (5 bases). This CDR3 is 14 amino acids long. The germline V gene has CDR1 MNHEY and CDR2 SVGEGT. V shed 5 bases and J shed 4 bases, with 14 bases lying between them. This CDR3 reads CASSQRTGGYGYTF. The CDR3 region has the DNA TGTGCCAGCAGTCAACGGACGGGGGGCTATGGCTACACCTTC.

The table lists this clone with a count of one. The chain couples TRBV18 to TRBJ2-2, with 9 nucleotides matching TRBD1. Losses at the gene ends were 2 bases for V and 1 base for J; bases not matched to a gene: 11. The CDR3 is made up of 19 amino acids. The germline V gene has CDR1 KGHSH and CDR2 LQKENI. This chain's CDR3 is CASSPEAAQGAWNTGELFF. The DNA of the CDR3 is TGTGCCAGCTCACCAGAGGCCGCACAGGGGGCCTGGAACACCGGGGAGCTGTTTTTT.

The V and J genes are TRBV28 and TRBJ1-2; D is unclear. The germline CDR1 and CDR2 sequences are MDHEN and SYDVKM. The CDR3 totals 12 residues. Trimming shortened V by 3 bases and J by 4 bases, and 6 bases separated the two germline ends. The CDR3 sequence: CASSLGSYGYTF. The DNA for the CDR3 is TGTGCCAGCAGTTTGGGCAGCTATGGCTACACCTTC.

In its sample, this clone was seen once. The chain joins TRBV11-2 to TRBJ2-7; D is undetermined. Germline V lookup: CDR1 SGHAT, CDR2 FQNNGV. The CDR3 runs 14 residues. V lost 0 bases and J 1 base, leaving 7 bases between the germline ends. CDR3 nucleotide sequence: TGTGCCAGCAGCTTAGAAGTCGATTCCTACGAGCAGTACTTC. Translating gives CASSLEVDSYEQYF.

This clone was seen only a few times. V gene TRBV5-1 combines with J gene TRBJ1-1, with no clear D. The V and J ends lost 0 bases and 5 bases respectively, with 8 bases between them. Germline V gene lookup returns CDR1 SGHRS and CDR2 YFSETQ. The CDR3 has 13 residues. In nucleotides, the CDR3 is TGCGCCAGCAGCTTGGCAGGCGTTACTGAAGCTTTCTTT. Its translation is CASSLAGVTEAFF.

The gene calls are TRBV19 and TRBJ1-2; no firm D call. V lost 6 bases and J 5 bases, leaving 16 bases between the germline ends. Per the germline V gene, CDR1 is LNHDA and CDR2 is SQIVND (reference sequence). The CDR3 has 14 amino acids. CDR3 sequence (DNA): TGTGCCAGTAGGAGTTTTGGAAGAAATTATGGCTACACCTTC. It specifies CASRSFGRNYGYTF.

This chain uses TRBV25-1 with TRBJ2-3; no firm D call. This CDR3 is 16 amino acids long. V dropped 4 bases and J dropped 1 base, with 15 bases sitting between them. Germline loops: CDR1 MGHDK, CDR2 SYGVNS. The CDR3 protein is CASSGRVGSGTDTQYF. DNA for the CDR3: TGTGCCAGCAGTGGCCGCGTGGGGTCGGGCACAGATACGCAGTATTTT.

V gene TRBV12-2 combines with J gene TRBJ1-2. TRBV12-2 represents a pseudogene. This CDR3 region has 13 residues. This CDR3 reads CASRVTHTYGYTF. The CDR3 region has the DNA TGTGCAAGTCGCGTCACCCATACCTATGGCTACACCTTC.